Shown below are 10 T cell receptor beta chains from a single sample sequenced in a study of regulatory T cells in long-lasting Graves disease. Noted time point: newly diagnosed GD, antithyroid drugs for less than 3 months. PBMCs were the source of the RNA used for TCR sequencing. Combining iRepertoire HTBI primers with Arm-PCR of CDR3 regions, the authors built TCR beta libraries. TCRdb ran MiXCR on the multiplex PCR reads and lists one entry per CDR3 protein. This table has about 470,000 distinct CDR3 sequences, around 16% appearing once. These data were likewise used in another study, on T cells in Graves' hyperthyroidism and ophthalmopathy.

The sample consisted of peripheral blood mononuclear cells (PBMCs), taken at new diagnosis, from a patient treated with antithyroid drugs. These receptors were obtained from a man aged 35 to 55 with Graves disease.

The table lists this clonotype with many counts. This chain joins TRBV30 and TRBJ1-2; a possible D gene is TRBD1 (5 bases). The CDR3 consists of 13 residues. Germline V gene data show CDR1 as GTSNPN and CDR2 as SVGIG (reference sequence). V lost 2 bases, J lost 5 bases, and 12 bases lay in between. The CDR3 DNA sequence: TGTGCCTGGAGTTTAATGGGACGGTATGGCTACACCTTC. Translating gives CAWSLMGRYGYTF.

In this sample, this clonotype turned up a few times. This chain joins TRBV5-1 and TRBJ1-2; tentatively, D is TRBD1 (5 bases). Germline CDR1 is SGHRS and CDR2 is YFSETQ. This CDR3 spans 13 amino acids. The V gene lost 4 bases and the J gene lost 4 bases, with 11 bases spanning the gap. CDR3 DNA sequence: TGCGCCAGCAGCGATGACAGACTCTATGGCTACACCTTC. It specifies CASSDDRLYGYTF. Based on the CDR3 plus reference TRBV5-1 and TRBJ1-2, the full variable domain is KAGVTQTPRYLIKTRGQQVTLSCSPISGHRSVSWYQQTPGQGLQFLFEYFSETQRNKGNFPGRFSGRQFSNSRSEMNVSTLELGDSALYLCASSDDRLYGYTFGSGTRLTVV.

This clonotype has ten or more counts. The rearrangement links TRBV20-1 to TRBJ2-1, with no clear D. Trimming cost V 0 bases and J 0 bases, with 12 bases left between them. The CDR3 is made up of 16 amino acids. Per germline, CDR1 DFQATT and CDR2 SNEGSKA (reference sequence). CDR3 sequence (DNA): TGCAGTGCTAGAGATTTTGCGGCCAGCTCCTACAATGAGCAGTTCTTC. Amino acids: CSARDFAASSYNEQFF.

V and J are TRBV27 and TRBJ1-6; D not certain. The V end was cut by 4 bases, the J end by 4 bases, with 11 bases between. Germline V CDR1 and CDR2: MNHEY, SMNVEV (reference sequence). The CDR3 extends over 15 amino acids. CDR3 amino acids: CASSSLQVYNSPLHF. CDR3 DNA: TGTGCCAGCAGTTCCCTGCAGGTGTATAATTCACCCCTCCACTTT.

Only a few counts were recorded for this clonotype. At one end, the junction sequence differs from germline, possibly due to a read error. V gene TRBV19 combines with J gene TRBJ2-1; 10 positions agree with TRBD2. The CDR3 consists of 17 residues. Germline V gene lookup returns CDR1 LNHDA and CDR2 SQIVND (reference sequence). In nucleotides, the CDR3 is TGTGCCAGTAGTATGCTTCTTAGCGGGAGGTCCTACAATGAGCAGTCCTTC. As protein: CASSMLLSGRSYNEQSF. Based on the CDR3 plus reference TRBV19 and TRBJ2-1, the full variable domain is DGGITQSPKYLFRKEGQNVTLSCEQNLNHDAMYWYRQDPGQGLRLIYYSQIVNDFQKGDIAEGYSVSREKKESFPLTVTSAQKNPTAFYLCASSMLLSGRSYNEQSFGPGTRLTVL.

This clonotype was detected ten times or more. The chain joins TRBV28 to TRBJ2-3, with D maybe TRBD2 (6 bases). The CDR3 is made up of 15 amino acids. Germline V CDR1 and CDR2: MDHEN, SYDVKM. The V end was cut by 5 bases, the J end by 4 bases, with 16 bases between. CDR3 nucleotides: TGTGCCAGCAGTAAAGGCCCGGGAGTGGCAGATACGCAGTATTTT. It yields the protein CASSKGPGVADTQYF.

There are many counts of this clonotype. V usage is TRBV5-1 and J usage is TRBJ2-1; 13 bases are shared with TRBD2. Trimming removed 3 bases from V and 1 base from J; junction bases left unmatched: 4. From germline, CDR1 is SGHRS and CDR2 YFSETQ. The CDR3 consists of 17 residues. Written as DNA, the CDR3 is TGCGCCAGCAGCTCCGGGACTAGCGGGATGTCCTACAATGAGCAGTTCTTC. Its protein product is CASSSGTSGMSYNEQFF.

In DNA, the CDR3 is TGTGCCACCAGCAGACGTTCCGGGACAGGGGGACATGGCTACACCTTC. Residues: CATSRRSGTGGHGYTF. The chain carries TRBV15 and TRBJ1-2; TRBD1 agrees at 11 bases. In germline, CDR1 is LNHNV, CDR2 YYDKDF (reference sequence). V shed 2 bases, J shed 6 bases, and the junction held 8 bases outside the gene matches. The CDR3 contains 16 residues.

This clonotype was counted many times. The rearrangement uses TRBV24-1 and TRBJ2-5, with D maybe TRBD1 (5 bases). V lost 3 bases, J lost 6 bases, and 10 bases lay in between. The CDR3 totals 13 residues. Germline V gene lookup returns CDR1 KGHDR and CDR2 SFDVKD. This CDR3 is CATSDPGKQTQYF. The CDR3 DNA is TGTGCCACCAGTGATCCAGGGAAACAGACCCAGTACTTC.

The chain has TRBV6-1 and TRBJ1-2; no definite D call. This CDR3 has 12 residues. Deletions cut 2 bases from V and 7 bases from J, with 8 bases between. Germline loops: CDR1 MNHNS, CDR2 SASEGT. The chain's CDR3 is CASSELGRGYTF. DNA of the CDR3: TGTGCCAGCAGTGAATTAGGGCGTGGCTACACCTTC.